This TCR beta chain was captured by sequencing in a study of technical replicates of blood from a handful of donors. The CDR3 is 17 amino acids. V shed 1 base, J shed 8 bases, and the junction held 12 bases outside the gene matches. CDR1 LNHDA and CDR2 SQIVND come from the germline V gene (reference sequence). Sequencing was performed with immunoSEQ multiplex PCR; in TCRdb, only in-frame clones are kept and a portion is missing. The repertoire holds approximately 87,000 clones, with approximately 92% as singletons. The chain uses TRBV19 and TRBJ2-1; 9 nucleotides match TRBD2. The sample was T cells isolated from PBMCs. This receptor was taken from a human donor in good health. Some clones in this sample may be carry-over from other donors' samples. CDR3: CASSIGFRGGRADEQFF. CDR3 bases: TGTGCCAGTAGTATAGGTTTCCGCGGCGGGAGGGCGGATGAGCAGTTCTTC.